This entry lists 15 T cell receptor beta chains sequenced from one sample in a study of blood T cell repertoires in COVID-19. Some clones are missing from TCRdb's copy, which holds only in-frame ones; the method was immunoSEQ multiplex PCR. Of around 64,000 clones in the sample, under 80% were seen once. The specimen was PBMCs or T cells enriched from blood (not recorded which). These receptor sequences come from a woman between 55 and 75 years old who had been exposed to COVID-19.

The chain couples TRBV30 to TRBJ1-3; TRBD1 aligns across 7 bases. The CDR3 contains 15 residues. Germline CDR1 reads GTSNPN; CDR2 reads SVGIG (reference sequence). The J segment lost 1 base and the V segment lost 3 bases, leaving 6 bases of the junction unmatched. The CDR3 nucleotides read TGTGCCTGGAGATCGACAGGGAAATCTGGAAACACCATATATTTT. Translated: CAWRSTGKSGNTIYF.

This clone was seen many times. The chain employs TRBV6-5 and TRBJ1-1; no clear D gene. Germline V gives CDR1 MNHEY, CDR2 SVGAGI. V was pared by 10 bases and J by 0 bases, with 9 bases between. CDR3 size: 12 residues. The CDR3 loop is CATRLMNTEAFF. The CDR3 DNA follows: TGTGCCACCCGACTCATGAACACTGAAGCTTTCTTT.

The V gene is TRBV6-2 or TRBV6-3, the J gene TRBJ2-1; D gene uncertain. V lost 2 bases to trimming and J lost 4 bases, with 3 bases between them. There are 12 residues in the CDR3. Germline V lookup: CDR1 MNHEY, CDR2 SVGEGT. The CDR3 coding sequence is TGTGCCAGCAGTTACGAGTACAATGAGCAGTTCTTC. Encoded protein: CASSYEYNEQFF.

The V call is TRBV12-3 or TRBV12-4, the J call TRBJ2-7; D is unclear. V lost 5 bases and J lost 4, with 12 bases in between. The CDR3 spans 13 residues. CDR3 loop: CASSPTDTYEQYF. The CDR3 DNA is TGTGCCAGCAGTCCAACAGACACGTACGAGCAGTACTTC.

V gene TRBV30 combines with J gene TRBJ1-2; TRBD1 agrees at 7 bases. V shed 1 base and J 8 bases; nucleotides not matched to a gene: 4. CDR3 size: 12 residues. Germline V lookup: CDR1 GTSNPN, CDR2 SVGIG (reference sequence). CDR3 region: CAWSGGQVGYTF. In nucleotides, the CDR3 is TGTGCCTGGAGTGGAGGACAGGTCGGCTACACCTTC.

This chain's CDR3 is CASSFGSGNQPQHF. As DNA, the CDR3 is TGTGCCAGCAGCTTTGGCAGTGGCAATCAGCCCCAGCATTTT. The V gene is TRBV7-2, the J gene TRBJ1-5; D is unresolved. CDR3 length: 14 residues. Germline CDR1 is SGHTA and CDR2 is FQGNSA. The ends were cut back, 3 bases at V and 2 bases at J, with 8 bases in the middle.

V usage is TRBV15 and J usage is TRBJ2-1, with TRBD2 identical over 11 bases. V was pared by 0 bases and J by 6 bases, with 10 bases of the junction left unmatched. CDR3 size: 18 residues. Germline V gene lookup returns CDR1 LNHNV and CDR2 YYDKDF (reference sequence). CDR3 bases: TGTGCCACCAGCAGAGATCCGGGGCTAGCGGGGGGTCGCAATGAGCAGTTCTTC. This encodes CATSRDPGLAGGRNEQFF.

This clone is a singleton in its sample. The V gene is TRBV29-1, the J gene TRBJ2-3; 9 nucleotides agree with TRBD1. V dropped 6 bases and J dropped 4; count of bases not matched to a gene: 8. The germline V gene encodes CDR1 SQVTM and CDR2 ANQGSEA. The CDR3 loop spans 14 amino acids. CDR3 bases: TGCAGCGTCCGGACAGGGGTGAGCGCAGATACGCAGTATTTT. Residues: CSVRTGVSADTQYF.

The chain has TRBV2 and TRBJ2-5, with a tentative D call TRBD1 (5 bases). CDR3 size: 17 residues. Looked up from germline, CDR1 is SNHLY and CDR2 is FYNNEI. V was pared by 7 bases and J by 0 bases, with 21 bases between. CDR3 in DNA: TGTGCCAGCAACCTAGGGGTGGCAGCTACGTACCAAGAGACCCAGTACTTC. Translated: CASNLGVAATYQETQYF.

This clone was detected only once. The chain combines TRBV9 with TRBJ2-3, with TRBD2 identical over 8 bases. V lost 2 bases to trimming and J lost 2 bases; unmatched junction nucleotides: 10. Germline V gene lookup returns CDR1 SGDLS and CDR2 YYNGEE. The CDR3 loop spans 17 amino acids. CDR3 sequence reads: CASSVLAGADITDTQYF. CDR3 sequence (DNA): TGTGCCAGCAGCGTTCTAGCGGGCGCAGACATCACAGATACGCAGTATTTT. Combining the CDR3 with reference TRBV9 and TRBJ2-3 gives the whole variable domain DSGVTQTPKHLITATGQRVTLRCSPRSGDLSVYWYQQSLDQGLQFLIQYYNGEERAKGNILERFSAQQFPDLHSELNLSSLELGDSALYFCASSVLAGADITDTQYFGPGTRLTVL.

V is TRBV7-9 and J is TRBJ2-1, with 14 positions matching TRBD2. The CDR3 runs to 14 residues. The germline CDR1 and CDR2 sequences are SEHNR and FQNEAQ (reference sequence). The V segment lost 5 bases and the J segment 10 bases; nucleotides outside the gene matches: 4. The CDR3 bases are TGTGCCAGCAGCGGACTAGCGGGGGGCAGGGAGCAGTTCTTC. Its translation: CASSGLAGGREQFF.

This clone came up once. The rearrangement links TRBV6-5 to TRBJ1-5, with D possibly TRBD1 on 5 matching bases. The CDR3 contains 15 residues. The germline V and J ends were trimmed by 6 bases and 5 bases, with 17 bases remaining between them. Per germline, CDR1 MNHEY and CDR2 SVGAGI. The CDR3 DNA sequence: TGTGCCAGCAGCCCCCGGGGGACGGATGATCAGCCCCAGCATTTT. Translation gives CASSPRGTDDQPQHF.

V usage is TRBV4-3 and J usage is TRBJ2-5; TRBD2 agrees at 9 bases. This CDR3 region has 16 residues. V lost 0 bases, J lost 5 bases, and 7 bases stayed unmatched. Per the germline V gene, CDR1 is LGHNA and CDR2 is YSLEER. The CDR3 DNA reads as TGCGCCAGCAGCCAAGACGCGGGAGGGCTTATGGAGACCCAGTACTTC. Translation gives CASSQDAGGLMETQYF.

V is TRBV27 and J is TRBJ2-1, with 12 bases fitting TRBD2. Germline CDR1 reads MNHEY; CDR2 reads SMNVEV (reference sequence). The V and J ends lost 4 bases and 4 bases, in that order; junction bases with no gene match: 8. The CDR3 consists of 17 residues. The CDR3 coding sequence is TGTGCCAGCAGTTGGGCTAGCGGGAGGGCGGGGTACAATGAGCAGTTCTTC. Protein: CASSWASGRAGYNEQFF.

The chain is built from TRBV24-1 and TRBJ2-2, with D maybe TRBD2 (5 bases). V lost 7 bases to trimming and J lost 5 bases, with 10 bases between them. Germline V gene sequence: CDR1 KGHDR, CDR2 SFDVKD. The CDR3 is 13 amino acids. The CDR3, as DNA: TGTGCCACCAGGGGGAGAACGACCGGGGAGCTGTTTTTT. It specifies CATRGRTTGELFF.